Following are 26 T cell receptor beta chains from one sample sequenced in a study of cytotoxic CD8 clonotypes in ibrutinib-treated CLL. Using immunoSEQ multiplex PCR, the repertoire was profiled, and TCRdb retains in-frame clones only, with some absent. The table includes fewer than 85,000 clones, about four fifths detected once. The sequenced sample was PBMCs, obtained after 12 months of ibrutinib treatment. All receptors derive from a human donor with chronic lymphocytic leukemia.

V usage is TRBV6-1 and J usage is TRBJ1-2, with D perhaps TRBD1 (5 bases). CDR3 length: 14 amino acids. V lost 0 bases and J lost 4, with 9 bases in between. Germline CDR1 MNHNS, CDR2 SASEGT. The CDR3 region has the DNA TGTGCCAGCAGTGAAGCGGGGGAGGGCTATGGCTACACCTTC. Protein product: CASSEAGEGYGYTF.

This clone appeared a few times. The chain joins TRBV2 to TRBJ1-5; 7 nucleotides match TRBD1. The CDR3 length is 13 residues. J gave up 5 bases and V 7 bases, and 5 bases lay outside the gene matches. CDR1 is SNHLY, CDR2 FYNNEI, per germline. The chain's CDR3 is CASNGQAYQPQHF. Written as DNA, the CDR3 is TGTGCCAGCAACGGACAGGCATATCAGCCCCAGCATTTT.

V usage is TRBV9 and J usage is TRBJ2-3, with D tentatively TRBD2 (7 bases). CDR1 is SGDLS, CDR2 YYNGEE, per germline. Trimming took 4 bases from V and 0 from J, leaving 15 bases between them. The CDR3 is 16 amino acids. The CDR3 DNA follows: TGTGCCAGCAGCCCCCGGGGGGCCCCTAGCACAGATACGCAGTATTTT. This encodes CASSPRGAPSTDTQYF.

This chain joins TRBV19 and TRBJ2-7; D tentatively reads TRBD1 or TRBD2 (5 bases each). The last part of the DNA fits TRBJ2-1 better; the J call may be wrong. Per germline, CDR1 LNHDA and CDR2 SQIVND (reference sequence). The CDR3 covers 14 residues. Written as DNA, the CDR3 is TGTGCCAGTAGTATTTCGAGGGGAACGTCTGAGCAGTTCTTC. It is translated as CASSISRGTSEQFF.

In nucleotides, the CDR3 is TGTGCCAGCAGACCCCCGCCGGATGAAAAACTGTTTTTT. This sequence encodes CASRPPPDEKLFF. The rearrangement links TRBV6-1 to TRBJ1-4, with D hard to call. The germline V gene encodes CDR1 MNHNS and CDR2 SASEGT. The length of the CDR3 is 13 residues. The ends were cut back, 6 bases at V and 6 bases at J, with 11 bases in the middle.

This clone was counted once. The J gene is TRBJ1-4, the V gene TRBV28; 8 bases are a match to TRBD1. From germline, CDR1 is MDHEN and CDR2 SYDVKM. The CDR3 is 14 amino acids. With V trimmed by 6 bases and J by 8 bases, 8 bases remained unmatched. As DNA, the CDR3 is TGTGCCAGCAGACCGCAGGGGGCGGGAGAAAAACTGTTTTTT. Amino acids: CASRPQGAGEKLFF.

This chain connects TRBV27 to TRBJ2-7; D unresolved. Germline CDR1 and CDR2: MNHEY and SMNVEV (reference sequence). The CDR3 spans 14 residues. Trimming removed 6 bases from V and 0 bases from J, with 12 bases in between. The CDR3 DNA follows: TGTGCCAGCAGCCCGCACTCCCGCTCCTACGAGCAGTACTTC. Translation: CASSPHSRSYEQYF.

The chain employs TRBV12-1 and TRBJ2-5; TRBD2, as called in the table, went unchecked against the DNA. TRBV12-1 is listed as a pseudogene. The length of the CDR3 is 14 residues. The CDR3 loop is CASSFENPEETQYF. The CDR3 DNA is TGTGCCAGCAGCTTTGAGAACCCCGAGGAGACCCAGTACTTC.

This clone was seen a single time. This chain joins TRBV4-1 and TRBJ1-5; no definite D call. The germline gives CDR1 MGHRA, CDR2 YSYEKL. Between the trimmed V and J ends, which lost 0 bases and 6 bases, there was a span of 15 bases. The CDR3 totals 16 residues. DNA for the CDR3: TGCGCCAGCAGCCAAGATACACATTCTCGCAGTCAGCCCCAGCATTTT. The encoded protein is CASSQDTHSRSQPQHF.

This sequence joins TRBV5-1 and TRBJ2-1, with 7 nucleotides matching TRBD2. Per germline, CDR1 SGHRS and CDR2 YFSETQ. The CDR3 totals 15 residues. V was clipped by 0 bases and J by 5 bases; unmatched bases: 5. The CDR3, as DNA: TGCGCCAGCAGCTTGGCGGGACTATCACACAATGAGCAGTTCTTC. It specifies CASSLAGLSHNEQFF.

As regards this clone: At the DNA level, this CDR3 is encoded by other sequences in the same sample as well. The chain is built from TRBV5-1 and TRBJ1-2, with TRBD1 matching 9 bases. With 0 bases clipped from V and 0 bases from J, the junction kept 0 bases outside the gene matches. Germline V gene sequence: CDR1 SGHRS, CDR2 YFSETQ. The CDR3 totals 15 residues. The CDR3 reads CASSLGQGANYGYTF. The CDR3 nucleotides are TGCGCCAGCAGCTTGGGACAGGGGGCTAACTATGGCTACACCTTC. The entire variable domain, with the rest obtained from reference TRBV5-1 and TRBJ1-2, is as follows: KAGVTQTPRYLIKTRGQQVTLSCSPISGHRSVSWYQQTPGQGLQFLFEYFSETQRNKGNFPGRFSGRQFSNSRSEMNVSTLELGDSALYLCASSLGQGANYGYTFGSGTRLTVV.

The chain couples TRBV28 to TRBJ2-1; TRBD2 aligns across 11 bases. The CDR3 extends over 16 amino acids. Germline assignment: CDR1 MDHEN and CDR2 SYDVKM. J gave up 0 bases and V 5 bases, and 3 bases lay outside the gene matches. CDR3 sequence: CASSTSGRDSYNEQFF. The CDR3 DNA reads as TGTGCCAGCAGTACTAGCGGGAGAGACTCCTACAATGAGCAGTTCTTC.

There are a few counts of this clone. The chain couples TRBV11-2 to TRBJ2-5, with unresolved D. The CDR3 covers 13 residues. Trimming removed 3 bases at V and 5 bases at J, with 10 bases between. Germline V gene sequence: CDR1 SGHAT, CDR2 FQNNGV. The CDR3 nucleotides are TGTGCCAGCAGCTTCTCGCGGTGGGAGACCCAGTACTTC. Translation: CASSFSRWETQYF.

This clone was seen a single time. The CDR3 coding sequence is TGTGCCATCAGTGAGTCGATTAGCCCTGAGCAGTTCTTC. This codes for CAISESISPEQFF. The chain is built from TRBV10-3 and TRBJ2-1; no definite D call. Germline loops: CDR1 ENHRY, CDR2 SYGVKD. The V and J ends lost 0 bases and 9 bases respectively, with 9 bases between them. The CDR3 runs to 13 residues.

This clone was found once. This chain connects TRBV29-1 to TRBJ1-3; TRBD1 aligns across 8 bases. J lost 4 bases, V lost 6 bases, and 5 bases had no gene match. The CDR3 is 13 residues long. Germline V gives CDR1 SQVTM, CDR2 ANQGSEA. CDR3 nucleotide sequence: TGCAGCGTCCAGGGGGCAGGGGGAAACACCATATATTTT. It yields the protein CSVQGAGGNTIYF.

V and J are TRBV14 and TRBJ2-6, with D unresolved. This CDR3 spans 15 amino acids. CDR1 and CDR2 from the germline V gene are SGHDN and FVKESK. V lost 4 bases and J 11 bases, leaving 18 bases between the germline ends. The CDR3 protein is CASSPPGPVSYVLTF. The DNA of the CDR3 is TGTGCCAGCAGCCCACCCGGACCCGTTTCCTACGTCCTGACTTTC.

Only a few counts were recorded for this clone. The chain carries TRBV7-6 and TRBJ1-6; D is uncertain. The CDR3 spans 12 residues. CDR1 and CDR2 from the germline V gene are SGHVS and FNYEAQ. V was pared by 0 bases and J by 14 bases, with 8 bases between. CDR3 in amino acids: CASSLAGEALHF. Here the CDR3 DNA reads TGTGCCAGCAGCTTAGCGGGCGAAGCCCTCCACTTT.

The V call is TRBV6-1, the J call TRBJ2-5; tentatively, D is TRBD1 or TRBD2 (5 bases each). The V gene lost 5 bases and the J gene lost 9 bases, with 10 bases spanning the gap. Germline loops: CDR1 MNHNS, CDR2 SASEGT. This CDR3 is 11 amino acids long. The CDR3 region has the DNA TGTGCCAGCAGTTCCGGGACGCCCCAGTACTTC. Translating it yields CASSSGTPQYF.

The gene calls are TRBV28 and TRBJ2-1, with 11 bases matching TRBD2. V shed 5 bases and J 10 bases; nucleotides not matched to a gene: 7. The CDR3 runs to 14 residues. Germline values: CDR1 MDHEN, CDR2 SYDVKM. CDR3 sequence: CASSTPGTSGEQFF. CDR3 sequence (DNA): TGTGCCAGCAGTACCCCCGGGACTAGCGGCGAGCAGTTCTTC.

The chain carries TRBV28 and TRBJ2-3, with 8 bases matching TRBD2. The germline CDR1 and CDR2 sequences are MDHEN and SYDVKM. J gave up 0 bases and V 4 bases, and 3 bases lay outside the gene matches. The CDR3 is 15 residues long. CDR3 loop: CASSSGGESTDTQYF. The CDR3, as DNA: TGTGCCAGCAGTTCGGGGGGGGAGAGCACAGATACGCAGTATTTT. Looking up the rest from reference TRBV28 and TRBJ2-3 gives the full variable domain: DVKVTQSSRYLVKRTGEKVFLECVQDMDHENMFWYRQDPGLGLRLIYFSYDVKMKEKGDIPEGYSVSREKKERFSLILESASTNQTSMYLCASSSGGESTDTQYFGPGTRLTVL.

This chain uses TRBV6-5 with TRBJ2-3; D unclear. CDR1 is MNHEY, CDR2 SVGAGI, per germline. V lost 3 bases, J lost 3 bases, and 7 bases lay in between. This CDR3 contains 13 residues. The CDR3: CASSYPGTDTQYF. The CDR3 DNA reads TGTGCCAGCAGTTATCCGGGTACAGATACGCAGTATTTT.

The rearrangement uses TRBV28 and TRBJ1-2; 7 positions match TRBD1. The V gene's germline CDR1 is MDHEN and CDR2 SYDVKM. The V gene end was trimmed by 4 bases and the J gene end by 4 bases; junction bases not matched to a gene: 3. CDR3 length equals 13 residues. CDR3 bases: TGTGCCAGCAGTTCCGGGACAGCCTATGGCTACACCTTC. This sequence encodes CASSSGTAYGYTF.

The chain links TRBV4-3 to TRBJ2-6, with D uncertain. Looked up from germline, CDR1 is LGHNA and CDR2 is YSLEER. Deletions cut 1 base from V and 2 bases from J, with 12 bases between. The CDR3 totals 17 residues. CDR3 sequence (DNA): TGCGCCAGCAGCCAAGTAGTGGTAGGGCCTGGGGCCAACGTCCTGACTTTC. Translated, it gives CASSQVVVGPGANVLTF.

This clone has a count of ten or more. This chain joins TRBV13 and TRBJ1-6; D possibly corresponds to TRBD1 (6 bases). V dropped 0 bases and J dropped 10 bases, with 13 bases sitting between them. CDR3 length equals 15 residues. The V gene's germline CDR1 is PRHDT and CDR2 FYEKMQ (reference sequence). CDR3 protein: CASSLGAGVRSPLHF. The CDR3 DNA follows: TGTGCCAGCAGCTTAGGGGCAGGGGTTCGCTCACCCCTCCACTTT.

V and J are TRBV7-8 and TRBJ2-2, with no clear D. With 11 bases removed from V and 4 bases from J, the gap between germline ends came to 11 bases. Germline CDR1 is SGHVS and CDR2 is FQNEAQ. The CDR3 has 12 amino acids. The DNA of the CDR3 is TGTGCCGGCCGGTCGGGCACCGGGGAGCTGTTTTTT. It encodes CAGRSGTGELFF.

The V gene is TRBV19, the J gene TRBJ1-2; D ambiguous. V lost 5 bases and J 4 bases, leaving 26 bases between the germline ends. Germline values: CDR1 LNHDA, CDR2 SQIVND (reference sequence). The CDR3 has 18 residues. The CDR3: CASSPPTASDPQPYGYTF. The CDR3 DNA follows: TGTGCCAGTAGTCCCCCCACCGCATCAGATCCCCAACCCTATGGCTACACCTTC.